This T cell receptor (beta chain) was observed in a study of T cells after yellow fever vaccination. Study context: Fractions with few cells were prepared using SMART-Seq v4 Ultra Low Input.

Study-level findings and limits: Shared CD4/CD8 clonotypes were a small share, likely from convergent recombination. Post-booster repertoires again held most primary-vaccination clones (approximately 96% CD4, roughly 88% CD8). Although the secondary response was weaker, it peaked faster, at day 5 versus 15.

Trimming removed 7 bases at V and 2 bases at J, with 13 bases between. Germline V gene lookup returns CDR1 SGHRS and CDR2 YFSETQ. This CDR3 spans 15 amino acids. MiXCR, run by TCRdb on the 5' RACE reads, gives a single entry per CDR3 protein. This table holds roughly 340,000 distinct CDR3 sequences, approximately 4% found once. The table lists this clonotype with many counts. The antigen remains undetermined. V is TRBV5-1 and J is TRBJ1-6, with TRBD1 as a possible D gene (6 bases). The sample here was PBMCs, taken 5 days after the yellow fever booster vaccination. This TCR was sampled from a young man who received the YFV17D yellow fever vaccine. The chain's CDR3 is CASAGGDTYNSPLHF. In nucleotides, the CDR3 is TGCGCCAGCGCAGGAGGGGACACCTATAATTCACCCCTCCACTTT.